This T cell receptor (beta chain) comes out of a study of T cell changes during pregnancy in multiple sclerosis. The germline gives CDR1 MNHEY, CDR2 SMNVEV (reference sequence). With 8 bases clipped from V and 0 bases from J, the junction kept 4 bases outside the gene matches. This CDR3 has 14 amino acids. Produced via immunoSEQ multiplex PCR; TCRdb's table is partial and in-frame only. This table has some 70,000 clones, roughly nine tenths appearing once. The sample consisted of CD8+ T cells from peripheral blood mononuclear cells, taken before pregnancy. This TCR came from a female donor with multiple sclerosis, enrolled in a pregnancy study. The J gene is TRBJ1-1, the V gene TRBV27; 9 nucleotides agree with TRBD1. In DNA form, the CDR3 reads TGTGCCAGCCGCCGGACAGGGGTGAACACTGAAGCTTTCTTT. It yields the protein CASRRTGVNTEAFF.